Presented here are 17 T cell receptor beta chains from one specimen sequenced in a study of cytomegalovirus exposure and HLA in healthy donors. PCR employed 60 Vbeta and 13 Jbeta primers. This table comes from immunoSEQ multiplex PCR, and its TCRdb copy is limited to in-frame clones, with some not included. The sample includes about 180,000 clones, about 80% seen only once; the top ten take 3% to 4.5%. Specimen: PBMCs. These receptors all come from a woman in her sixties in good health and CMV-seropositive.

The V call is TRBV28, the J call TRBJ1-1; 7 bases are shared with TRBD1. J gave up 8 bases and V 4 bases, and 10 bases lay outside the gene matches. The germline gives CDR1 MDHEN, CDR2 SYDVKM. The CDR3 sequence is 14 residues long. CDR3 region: CASSSDRRQLEAFF. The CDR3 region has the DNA TGTGCCAGCAGTTCGGACAGGCGACAATTAGAAGCTTTCTTT.

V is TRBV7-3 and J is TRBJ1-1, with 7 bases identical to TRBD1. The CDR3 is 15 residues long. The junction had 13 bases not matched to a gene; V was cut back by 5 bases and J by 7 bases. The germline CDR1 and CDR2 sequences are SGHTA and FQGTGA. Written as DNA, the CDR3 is TGTGCCAGCAGCCCCGGCCGACAGGGCAGGGGTGAAGCTTTCTTT. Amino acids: CASSPGRQGRGEAFF. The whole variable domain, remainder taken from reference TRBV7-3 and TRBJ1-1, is GAGVSQTPSNKVTEKGKYVELRCDPISGHTALYWYRQSLGQGPEFLIYFQGTGAADDSGLPNDRFFAVRPEGSVSTLKIQRTERGDSAVYLCASSPGRQGRGEAFFGQGTRLTVV.

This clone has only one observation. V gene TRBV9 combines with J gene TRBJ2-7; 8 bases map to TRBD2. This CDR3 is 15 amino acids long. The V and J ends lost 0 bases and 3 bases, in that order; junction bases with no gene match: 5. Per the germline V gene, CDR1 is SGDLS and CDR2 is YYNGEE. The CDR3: CASSVGGREDYEQYF. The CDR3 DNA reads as TGTGCCAGCAGCGTAGGTGGGCGGGAGGACTACGAGCAGTACTTC.

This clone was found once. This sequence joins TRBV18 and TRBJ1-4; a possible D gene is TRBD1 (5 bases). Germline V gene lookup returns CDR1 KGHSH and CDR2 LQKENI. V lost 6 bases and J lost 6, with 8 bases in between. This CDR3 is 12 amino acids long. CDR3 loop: CASSPRDEKLFF. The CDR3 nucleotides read TGTGCCAGCTCGCCCAGGGATGAAAAACTGTTTTTT.

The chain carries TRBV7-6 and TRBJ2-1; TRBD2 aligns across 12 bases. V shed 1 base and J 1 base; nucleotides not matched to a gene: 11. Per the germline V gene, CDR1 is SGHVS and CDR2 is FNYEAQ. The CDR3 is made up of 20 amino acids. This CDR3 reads CASSLGTSGVWVGSYNEQFF. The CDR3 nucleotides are TGTGCCAGCAGCTTAGGGACTAGCGGGGTCTGGGTTGGGTCCTACAATGAGCAGTTCTTC.

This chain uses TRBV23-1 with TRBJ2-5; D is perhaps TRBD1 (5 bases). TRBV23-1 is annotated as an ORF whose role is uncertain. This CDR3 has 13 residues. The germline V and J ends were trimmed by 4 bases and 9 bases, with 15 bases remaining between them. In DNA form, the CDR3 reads TGCGCCAGCAGTCCACGGACACAGTTGTCCCAGTACTTC. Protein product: CASSPRTQLSQYF.

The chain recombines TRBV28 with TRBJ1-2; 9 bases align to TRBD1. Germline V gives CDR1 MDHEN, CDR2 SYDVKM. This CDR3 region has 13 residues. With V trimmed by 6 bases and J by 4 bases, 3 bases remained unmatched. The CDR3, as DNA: TGTGCCAGCAGGAGGACAGGGGCCTATGGCTACACCTTC. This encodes CASRRTGAYGYTF.

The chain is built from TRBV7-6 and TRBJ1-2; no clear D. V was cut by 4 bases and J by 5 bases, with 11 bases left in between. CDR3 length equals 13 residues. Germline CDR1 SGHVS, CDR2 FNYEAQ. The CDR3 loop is CASSSPSGYGYTF. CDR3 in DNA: TGTGCCAGCAGCTCCCCCAGCGGTTATGGCTACACCTTC.

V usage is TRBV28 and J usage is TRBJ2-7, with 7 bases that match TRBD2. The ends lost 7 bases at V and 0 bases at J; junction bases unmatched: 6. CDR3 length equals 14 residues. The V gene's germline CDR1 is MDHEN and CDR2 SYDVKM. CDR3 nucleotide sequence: TGTGCCAGCAATCCCAGCGGGACCTCCTACGAGCAGTACTTC. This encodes CASNPSGTSYEQYF.

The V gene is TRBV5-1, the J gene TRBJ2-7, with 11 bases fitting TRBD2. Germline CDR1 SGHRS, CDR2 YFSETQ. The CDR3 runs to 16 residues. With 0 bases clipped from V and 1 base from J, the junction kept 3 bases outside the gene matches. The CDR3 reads CASSLGGTSGSYEQYF. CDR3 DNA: TGCGCCAGCAGCTTGGGGGGGACTAGCGGTTCCTACGAGCAGTACTTC.

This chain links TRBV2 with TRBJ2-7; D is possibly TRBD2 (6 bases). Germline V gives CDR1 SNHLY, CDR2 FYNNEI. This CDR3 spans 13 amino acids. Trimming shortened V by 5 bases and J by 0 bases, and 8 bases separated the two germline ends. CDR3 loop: CASSREISYEQYF. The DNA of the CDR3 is TGTGCCAGCAGTCGGGAGATCTCCTACGAGCAGTACTTC.

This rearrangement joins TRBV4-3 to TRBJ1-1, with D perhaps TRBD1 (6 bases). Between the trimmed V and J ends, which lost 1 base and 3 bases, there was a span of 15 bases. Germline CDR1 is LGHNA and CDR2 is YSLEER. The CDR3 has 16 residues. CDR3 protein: CASSQGRAGAYTEAFF. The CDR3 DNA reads TGCGCCAGCAGCCAAGGTAGGGCGGGGGCTTACACTGAAGCTTTCTTT.

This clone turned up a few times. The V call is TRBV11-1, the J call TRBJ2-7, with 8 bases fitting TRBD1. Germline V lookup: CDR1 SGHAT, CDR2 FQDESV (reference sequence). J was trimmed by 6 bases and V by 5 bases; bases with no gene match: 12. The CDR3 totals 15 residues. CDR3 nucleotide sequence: TGTGCCAGCAGCCTTCGGACAGGGAATGAGGGCGAGCAGTACTTC. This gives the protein CASSLRTGNEGEQYF.

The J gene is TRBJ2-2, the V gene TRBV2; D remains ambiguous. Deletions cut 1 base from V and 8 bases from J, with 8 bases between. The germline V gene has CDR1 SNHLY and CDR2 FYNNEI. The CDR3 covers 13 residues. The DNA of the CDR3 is TGTGCCAGCAGTGAAGTCCGAGAAGGGGAGCTGTTTTTT. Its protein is CASSEVREGELFF.

CDR3 sequence reads: CASSNSLSGNTIYF. The CDR3 DNA is TGCGCCAGCAGCAACTCTCTCTCTGGAAACACCATATATTTT. V and J are TRBV5-1 and TRBJ1-3; D call uncertain. Germline lookup yields CDR1 SGHRS and CDR2 YFSETQ. This CDR3 has 14 amino acids. The V gene lost 4 bases and the J gene lost 0 bases, with 8 bases spanning the gap. The variable domain in full, with the rest retrieved from reference TRBV5-1 and TRBJ1-3, is KAGVTQTPRYLIKTRGQQVTLSCSPISGHRSVSWYQQTPGQGLQFLFEYFSETQRNKGNFPGRFSGRQFSNSRSEMNVSTLELGDSALYLCASSNSLSGNTIYFGEGSWLTVV.

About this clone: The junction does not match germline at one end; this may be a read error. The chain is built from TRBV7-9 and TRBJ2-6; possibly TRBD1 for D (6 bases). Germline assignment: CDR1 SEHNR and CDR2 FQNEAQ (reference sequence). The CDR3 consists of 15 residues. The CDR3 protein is CASSFSGAGANGLTF. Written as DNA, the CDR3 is TGTGCCAGCAGCTTTTCAGGGGCTGGGGCCAACGGCCTGACTTTC. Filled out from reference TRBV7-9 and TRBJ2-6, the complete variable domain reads DTGVSQNPRHKITKRGQNVTFRCDPISEHNRLYWYRQTLGQGPEFLTYFQNEAQLEKSRLLSDRFSAERPKGSFSTLEIQRTEQGDSAMYLCASSFSGAGANGLTFGAGSRLTVL.

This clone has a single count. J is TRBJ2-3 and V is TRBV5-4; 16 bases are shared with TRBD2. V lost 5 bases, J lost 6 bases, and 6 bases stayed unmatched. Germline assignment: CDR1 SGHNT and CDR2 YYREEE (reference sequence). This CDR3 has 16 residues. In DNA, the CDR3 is TGTGCCAGCAGTTCCTGGGGACTAGCGGGAGGGGATACGCAGTATTTT. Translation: CASSSWGLAGGDTQYF. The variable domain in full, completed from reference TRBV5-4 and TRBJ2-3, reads ETGVTQSPTHLIKTRGQQVTLRCSSQSGHNTVSWYQQALGQGPQFIFQYYREEENGRGNFPPRFSGLQFPNYSSELNVNALELDDSALYLCASSSWGLAGGDTQYFGPGTRLTVL.